One sample yielded the 11 T cell receptor beta chains listed below, sequenced in a study of cytomegalovirus exposure and HLA in healthy donors. It was with 60 Vbeta and 13 Jbeta primers that the PCR ran. The table came from immunoSEQ multiplex PCR; TCRdb's copy has only in-frame clones and leaves some out. The sample lists fewer than 65,000 clones; around 87% were seen once. Sequencing was performed on PBMCs. All receptors come from a young man in good health and CMV-seronegative.

This chain uses TRBV28 with TRBJ1-5; 8 bases line up with TRBD1. Germline CDR1 MDHEN, CDR2 SYDVKM. Trimming took 5 bases from V and 2 from J; bases not matched to a gene: 5. CDR3 length equals 15 residues. The CDR3 is CASSPQGARNQPQHF. CDR3 nucleotides: TGTGCCAGCAGTCCGCAGGGGGCCCGCAATCAGCCCCAGCATTTT.

The rearrangement uses TRBV11-2 and TRBJ2-3; 7 bases are shared with TRBD2. Germline V gene sequence: CDR1 SGHAT, CDR2 FQNNGV. Trimming at V came to 6 bases and at J to 2 bases, leaving 11 bases not matched to a gene. The CDR3 loop spans 16 amino acids. The CDR3 spells CASRTQRGLATDTQYF. CDR3 DNA: TGTGCCAGCAGGACCCAGCGGGGATTAGCCACAGATACGCAGTATTTT.

For this clone: One end of the junction does not line up with germline, which may come from a read error. The chain has TRBV9 and TRBJ2-1, with D perhaps matching TRBD2 (5 bases). The CDR3 is 14 residues long. Per the germline V gene, CDR1 is SGDLS and CDR2 is YYNGEE. The CDR3 here is CASSPGVSHNEQFF. CDR3 DNA: TGTGCCAGCAGCCCCGGGGTCTCCCACAATGAGCAGTTCTTC. Variable domain in full (rest from reference TRBV9 and TRBJ2-1): DSGVTQTPKHLITATGQRVTLRCSPRSGDLSVYWYQQSLDQGLQFLIQYYNGEERAKGNILERFSAQQFPDLHSELNLSSLELGDSALYFCASSPGVSHNEQFFGPGTRLTVL.

The chain joins TRBV29-1 to TRBJ2-3, with 7 bases identical to TRBD1. V was clipped by 0 bases and J by 1 base; unmatched bases: 1. CDR3 length: 14 residues. CDR1 and CDR2 (germline): SQVTM, ANQGSEA. The CDR3 sequence: CSVEEGQGTDTQYF. In DNA form, the CDR3 reads TGCAGCGTTGAAGAAGGACAGGGCACAGATACGCAGTATTTT.

This chain connects TRBV5-1 to TRBJ1-6; 7 nucleotides align to TRBD1. Germline CDR1 is SGHRS and CDR2 is YFSETQ. This CDR3 has 14 residues. Trimming removed 4 bases from V and 7 bases from J; junction bases left unmatched: 5. DNA of the CDR3: TGCGCCAGCAGCCCCGGGACAGAGAATTCACCCCTCCACTTT. The encoded protein is CASSPGTENSPLHF.

The V and J genes are TRBV7-9 and TRBJ1-1, with D perhaps TRBD1 (5 bases). Germline CDR1 reads SEHNR; CDR2 reads FQNEAQ (reference sequence). The germline V and J ends were trimmed by 5 bases and 4 bases, with 17 bases remaining between them. CDR3 length: 15 residues. The CDR3 nucleotides read TGTGCCAGCAGCGTAAATTACCAGGGTGGCACTGAAGCTTTCTTT. Encoded protein: CASSVNYQGGTEAFF.

V usage is TRBV6-1 and J usage is TRBJ2-5; D remains unclear. The CDR3 sequence is 12 residues long. Per the germline V gene, CDR1 is MNHNS and CDR2 is SASEGT. The ends were cut back, 5 bases at V and 5 bases at J, with 9 bases in the middle. CDR3 coding DNA: TGTGCCAGCAGTCAAACTTCGGAGACCCAGTACTTC. Amino acid sequence: CASSQTSETQYF.

This sequence joins TRBV6-5 and TRBJ1-1; D is unresolved. The CDR3 spans 13 residues. V lost 3 bases to trimming and J lost 3 bases, with 8 bases between them. Germline CDR1 and CDR2: MNHEY and SVGAGI. CDR3 protein: CASSYNSDTEAFF. CDR3 in DNA: TGTGCCAGCAGTTATAATTCAGACACTGAAGCTTTCTTT.

The chain recombines TRBV6-1 with TRBJ2-7; possibly TRBD2 for D (6 bases). The V end was cut by 0 bases, the J end by 0 bases, with 12 bases between. CDR3 size: 16 residues. Germline values: CDR1 MNHNS, CDR2 SASEGT. The DNA of the CDR3 is TGTGCCAGCAGTGAAGCGCCGCGGGGTTACTCCTACGAGCAGTACTTC. The encoded protein is CASSEAPRGYSYEQYF.

This clone was detected once. This chain connects TRBV19 to TRBJ1-2, with D unclear. The CDR3 is 14 amino acids. The germline V gene encodes CDR1 LNHDA and CDR2 SQIVND (reference sequence). Trimming shortened V by 6 bases and J by 3 bases, and 14 bases separated the two germline ends. DNA of the CDR3: TGTGCCAGTAGCGAGACAAGGAGGGACTATGGCTACACCTTC. Translating it yields CASSETRRDYGYTF.

V usage is TRBV6-6 and J usage is TRBJ1-1, with 9 bases identical to TRBD1. The CDR3 runs to 15 residues. The V segment lost 4 bases and the J segment 1 base; nucleotides outside the gene matches: 4. Germline V gene lookup returns CDR1 MNHNY and CDR2 SVGAGI (reference sequence). The CDR3 region is CASSSTGGKNTEAFF. CDR3 DNA sequence: TGTGCCAGCAGTTCGACAGGGGGAAAGAACACTGAAGCTTTCTTT.